This T cell receptor beta chain was sequenced in a study of blood T cell repertoires in COVID-19. The overall study: Samples came from the United States, Italy and Spain, spanning acute and convalescent COVID-19.

Repertoires were generated with immunoSEQ multiplex PCR, while TCRdb's copy carries only in-frame clones and drops some. Seen here are 55,000 to 65,000 clones, about 89% observed once, and the top ten hold 6% to 8.5%. Germline V gene sequence: CDR1 ENHRY, CDR2 SYGVKD. CDR3 size: 13 residues. V was cut by 6 bases and J by 1 base, with 9 bases left in between. The sequenced material came from peripheral blood. This receptor was obtained from a man in his 60s with active or convalescent COVID-19. The V gene is TRBV10-3, the J gene TRBJ2-5; D call uncertain. The CDR3 sequence: CAIRPLFQETQYF. DNA for the CDR3: TGTGCCATCAGACCACTATTCCAAGAGACCCAGTACTTC.